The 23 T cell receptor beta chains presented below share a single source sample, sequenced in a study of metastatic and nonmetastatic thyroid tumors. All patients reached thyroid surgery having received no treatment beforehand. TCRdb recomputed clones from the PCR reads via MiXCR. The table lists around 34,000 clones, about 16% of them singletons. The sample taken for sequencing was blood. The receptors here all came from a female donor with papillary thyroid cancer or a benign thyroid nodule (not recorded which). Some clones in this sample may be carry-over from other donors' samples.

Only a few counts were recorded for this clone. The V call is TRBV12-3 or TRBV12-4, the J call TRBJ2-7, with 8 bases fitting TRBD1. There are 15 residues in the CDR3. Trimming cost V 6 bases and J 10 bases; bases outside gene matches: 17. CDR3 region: CASRPSGQGTYYQYF. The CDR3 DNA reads TGTGCCAGCAGGCCGAGTGGACAGGGAACCTACTATCAGTACTTC.

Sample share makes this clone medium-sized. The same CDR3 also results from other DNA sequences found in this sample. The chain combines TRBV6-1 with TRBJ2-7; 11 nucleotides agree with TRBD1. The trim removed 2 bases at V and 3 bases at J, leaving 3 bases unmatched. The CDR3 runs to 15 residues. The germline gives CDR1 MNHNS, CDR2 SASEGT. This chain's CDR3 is CASSEPGTGGYEQYF. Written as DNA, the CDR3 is TGTGCCAGCAGTGAACCCGGGACAGGGGGCTACGAGCAGTACTTC.

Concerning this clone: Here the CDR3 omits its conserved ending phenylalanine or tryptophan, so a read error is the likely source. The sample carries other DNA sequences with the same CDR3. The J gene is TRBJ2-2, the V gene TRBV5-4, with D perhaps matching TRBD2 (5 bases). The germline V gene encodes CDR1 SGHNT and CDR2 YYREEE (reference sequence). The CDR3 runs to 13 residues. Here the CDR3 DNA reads TGTACCAGCAGCTTGACTACAAAAGGGGAGCTGTTTCTT. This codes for CTSSLTTKGELFL.

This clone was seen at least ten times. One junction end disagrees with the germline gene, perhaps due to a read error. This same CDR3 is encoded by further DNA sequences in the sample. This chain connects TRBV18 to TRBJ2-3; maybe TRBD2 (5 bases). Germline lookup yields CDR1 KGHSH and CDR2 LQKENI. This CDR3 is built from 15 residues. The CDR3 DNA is TGTGCCAGCTCGCCTCAGGAATCTAGCACGGATACGCAGTATTTT. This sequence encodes CASSPQESSTDTQYF.

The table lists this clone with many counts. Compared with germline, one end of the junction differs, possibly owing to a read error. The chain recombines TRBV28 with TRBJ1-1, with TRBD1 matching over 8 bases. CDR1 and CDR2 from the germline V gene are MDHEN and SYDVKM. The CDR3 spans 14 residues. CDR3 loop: CASSRTGSGTGAFF. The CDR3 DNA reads TGTGCCAGCAGTCGGACAGGGTCGGGGACTGGAGCTTTCTTT. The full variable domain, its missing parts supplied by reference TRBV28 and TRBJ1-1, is DVKVTQSSRYLVKRTGEKVFLECVQDMDHENMFWYRQDPGLGLRLIYFSYDVKMKEKGDIPEGYSVSREKKERFSLILESASTNQTSMYLCASSRTGSGTGAFFGQGTRLTVV.

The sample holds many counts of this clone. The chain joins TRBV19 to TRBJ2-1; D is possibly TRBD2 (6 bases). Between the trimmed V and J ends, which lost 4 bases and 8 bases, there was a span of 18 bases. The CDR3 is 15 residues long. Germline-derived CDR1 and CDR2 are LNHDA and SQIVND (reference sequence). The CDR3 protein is CASSKGGLMAHEQFF. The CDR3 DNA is TGTGCCAGTAGTAAGGGAGGACTCATGGCCCATGAGCAGTTCTTC.

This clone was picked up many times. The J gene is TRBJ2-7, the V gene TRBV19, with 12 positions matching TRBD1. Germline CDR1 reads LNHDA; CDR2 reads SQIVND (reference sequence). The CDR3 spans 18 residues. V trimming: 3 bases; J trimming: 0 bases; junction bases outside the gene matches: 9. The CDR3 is CASSIRDRGLFASYEQYF. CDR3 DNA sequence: TGTGCCAGTAGTATTCGGGACAGGGGGCTTTTTGCCTCCTACGAGCAGTACTTC.

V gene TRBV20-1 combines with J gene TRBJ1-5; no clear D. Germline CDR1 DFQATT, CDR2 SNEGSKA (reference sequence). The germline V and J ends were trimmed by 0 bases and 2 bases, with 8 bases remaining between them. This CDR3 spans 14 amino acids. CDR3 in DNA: TGCAGTGCTAGAGAAACGGGAGGCAATCAGCCCCAGCATTTT. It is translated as CSARETGGNQPQHF.

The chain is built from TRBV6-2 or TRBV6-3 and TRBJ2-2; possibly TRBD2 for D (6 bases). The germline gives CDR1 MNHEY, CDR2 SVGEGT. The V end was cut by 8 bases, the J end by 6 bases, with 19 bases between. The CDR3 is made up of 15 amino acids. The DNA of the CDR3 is TGTGCCAGCGGTTTGACAGCGGGTTCCGCCGGGGAGCTGTTTTTT. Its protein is CASGLTAGSAGELFF.

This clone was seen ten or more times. The CDR3 reads CASSSRGGTDEQYF. Here the CDR3 DNA reads TGTGCCAGCAGTTCCCGGGGAGGGACGGACGAGCAGTACTTC. V usage is TRBV6-1 and J usage is TRBJ2-7; 7 bases match TRBD2. Germline V gene lookup returns CDR1 MNHNS and CDR2 SASEGT. This CDR3 is built from 14 residues. The V and J ends lost 5 bases and 5 bases, in that order; junction bases with no gene match: 9.

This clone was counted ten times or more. The CDR3 reads CASSYTGGLNTEAFF. The DNA for the CDR3 is TGTGCCAGCAGTTACACGGGGGGATTGAACACTGAAGCTTTCTTT. V is TRBV6-6 and J is TRBJ1-1, with D possibly being TRBD1 (5 bases). Deletions cut 2 bases from V and 0 bases from J, with 10 bases between. The CDR3 is 15 amino acids. Germline CDR1 reads MNHNY; CDR2 reads SVGAGI (reference sequence).

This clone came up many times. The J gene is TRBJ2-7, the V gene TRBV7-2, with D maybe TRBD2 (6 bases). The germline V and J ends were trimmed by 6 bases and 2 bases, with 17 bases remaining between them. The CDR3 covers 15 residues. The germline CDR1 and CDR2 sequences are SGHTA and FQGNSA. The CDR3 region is CASSKIGGDAYEQYF. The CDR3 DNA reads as TGTGCCAGCAGTAAGATTGGCGGGGATGCCTACGAGCAGTACTTC. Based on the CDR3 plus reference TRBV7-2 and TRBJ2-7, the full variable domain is GAGVSQSPSNKVTEKGKDVELRCDPISGHTALYWYRQSLGQGLEFLIYFQGNSAPDKSGLPSDRFSAERTGGSVSTLTIQRTQQEDSAVYLCASSKIGGDAYEQYFGPGTRLTVT.

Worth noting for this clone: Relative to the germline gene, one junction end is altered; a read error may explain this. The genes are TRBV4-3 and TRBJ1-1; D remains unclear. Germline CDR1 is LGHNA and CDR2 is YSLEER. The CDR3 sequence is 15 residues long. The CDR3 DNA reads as TGCGCCAGCAACCAAGATGGCGTTATGAACACTGAAGCTTTCTTT. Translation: CASNQDGVMNTEAFF.

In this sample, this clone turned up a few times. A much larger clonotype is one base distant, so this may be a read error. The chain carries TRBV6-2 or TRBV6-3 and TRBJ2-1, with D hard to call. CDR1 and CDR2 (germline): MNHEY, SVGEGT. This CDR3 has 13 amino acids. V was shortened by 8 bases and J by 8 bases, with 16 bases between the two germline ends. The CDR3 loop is CASSPLVGYEQFF. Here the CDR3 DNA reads TGTGCCAGCTCCCCCCTGGTAGGGTATGAGCAGTTCTTC.

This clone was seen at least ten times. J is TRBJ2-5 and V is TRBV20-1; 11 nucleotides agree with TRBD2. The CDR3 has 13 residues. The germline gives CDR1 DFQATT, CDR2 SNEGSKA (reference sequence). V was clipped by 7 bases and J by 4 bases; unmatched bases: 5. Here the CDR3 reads CSVSGRALETQYF. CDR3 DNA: TGCAGTGTTAGCGGGAGGGCCCTAGAGACCCAGTACTTC.

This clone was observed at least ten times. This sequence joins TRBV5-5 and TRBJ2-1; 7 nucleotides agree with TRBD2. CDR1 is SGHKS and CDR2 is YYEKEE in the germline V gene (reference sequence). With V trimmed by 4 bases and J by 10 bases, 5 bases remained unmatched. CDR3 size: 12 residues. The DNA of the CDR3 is TGTGCCAGCAGCCAGACTAGCTTAGAGCAGTTCTTC. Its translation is CASSQTSLEQFF.

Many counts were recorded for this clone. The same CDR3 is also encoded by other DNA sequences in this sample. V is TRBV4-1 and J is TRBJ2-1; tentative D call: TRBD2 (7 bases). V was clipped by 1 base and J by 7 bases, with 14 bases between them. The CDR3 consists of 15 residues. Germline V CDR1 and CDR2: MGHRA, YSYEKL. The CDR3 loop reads CASSQGGLAANEQFF. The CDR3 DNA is TGCGCCAGCAGCCAAGGGGGGCTAGCGGCTAATGAGCAGTTCTTC.

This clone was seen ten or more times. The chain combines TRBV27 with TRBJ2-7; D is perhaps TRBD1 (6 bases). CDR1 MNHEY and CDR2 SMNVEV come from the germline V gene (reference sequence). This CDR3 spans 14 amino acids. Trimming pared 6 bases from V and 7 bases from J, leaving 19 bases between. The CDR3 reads CASRLSGDWGEQYF. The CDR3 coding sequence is TGTGCCAGCAGACTTTCAGGGGATTGGGGAGAGCAGTACTTC.

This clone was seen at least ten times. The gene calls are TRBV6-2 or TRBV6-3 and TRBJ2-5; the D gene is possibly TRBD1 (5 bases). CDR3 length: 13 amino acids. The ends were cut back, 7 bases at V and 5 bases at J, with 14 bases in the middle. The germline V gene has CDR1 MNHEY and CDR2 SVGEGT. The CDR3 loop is CASNGQSGETQYF. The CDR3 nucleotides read TGTGCCAGCAATGGACAATCCGGGGAGACCCAGTACTTC.

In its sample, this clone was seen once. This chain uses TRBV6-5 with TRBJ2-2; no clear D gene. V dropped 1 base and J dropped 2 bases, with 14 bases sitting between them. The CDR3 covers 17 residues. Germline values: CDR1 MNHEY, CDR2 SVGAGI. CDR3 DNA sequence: TGTGCCAGCAGTTACTGTTCCCGGGCCCTTAACACCGGGGAGCTGTTTTTT. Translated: CASSYCSRALNTGELFF.

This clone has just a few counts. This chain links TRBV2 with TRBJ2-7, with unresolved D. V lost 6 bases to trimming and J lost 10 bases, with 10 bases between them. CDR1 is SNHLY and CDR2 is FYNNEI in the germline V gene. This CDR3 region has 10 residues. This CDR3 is CASSGRIQYF. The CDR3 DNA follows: TGTGCCAGCAGCGGCCGTATACAGTACTTC.

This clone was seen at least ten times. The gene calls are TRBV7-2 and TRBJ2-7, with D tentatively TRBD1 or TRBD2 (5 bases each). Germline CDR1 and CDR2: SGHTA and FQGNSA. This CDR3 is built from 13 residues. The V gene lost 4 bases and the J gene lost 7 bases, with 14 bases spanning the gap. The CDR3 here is CASSWGSYWEQYF. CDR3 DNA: TGTGCCAGCAGCTGGGGGAGTTATTGGGAGCAGTACTTC.

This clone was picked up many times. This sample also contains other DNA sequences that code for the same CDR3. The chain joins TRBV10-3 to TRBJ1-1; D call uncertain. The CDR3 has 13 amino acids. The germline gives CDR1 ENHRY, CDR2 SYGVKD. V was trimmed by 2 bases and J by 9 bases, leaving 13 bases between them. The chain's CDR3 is CAISELPGSQAFF. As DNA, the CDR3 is TGTGCCATCAGTGAGCTCCCCGGGTCTCAAGCTTTCTTT.